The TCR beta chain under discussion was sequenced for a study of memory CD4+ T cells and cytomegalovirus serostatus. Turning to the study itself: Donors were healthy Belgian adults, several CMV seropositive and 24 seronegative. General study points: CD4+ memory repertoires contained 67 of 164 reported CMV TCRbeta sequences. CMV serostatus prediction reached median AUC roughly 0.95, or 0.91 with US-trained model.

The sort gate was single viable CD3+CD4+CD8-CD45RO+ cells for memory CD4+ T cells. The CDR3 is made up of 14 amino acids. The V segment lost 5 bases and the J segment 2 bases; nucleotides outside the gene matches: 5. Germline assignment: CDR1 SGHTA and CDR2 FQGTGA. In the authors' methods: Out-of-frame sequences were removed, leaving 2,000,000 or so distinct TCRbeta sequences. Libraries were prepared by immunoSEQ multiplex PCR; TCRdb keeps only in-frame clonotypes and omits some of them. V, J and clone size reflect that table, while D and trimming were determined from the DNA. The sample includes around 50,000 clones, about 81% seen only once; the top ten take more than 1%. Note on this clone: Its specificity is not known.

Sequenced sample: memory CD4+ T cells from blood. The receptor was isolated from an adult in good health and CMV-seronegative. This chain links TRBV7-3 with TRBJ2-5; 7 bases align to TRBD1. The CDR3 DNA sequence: TGTGCCAGCAGCCTCGGCAGGGGGCAAGAGACCCAGTACTTC. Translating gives CASSLGRGQETQYF.